The clone carrying this TCR beta chain was seen many times. Time point in this sample: persistent/refractory GD, antithyroid drugs over 5 years with positive TRAb. The TCR library was made from RNA extracted from PBMCs. With iRepertoire HTBI primers and Arm-PCR of CDR3 regions, TCR beta libraries were built. TCRdb independently ran MiXCR on the multiplex PCR reads; one entry per CDR3 protein. The sample lists approximately 290,000 distinct CDR3 sequences; 22% were seen once. The sample originates from a study of regulatory T cells in long-lasting Graves disease. Per the germline V gene, CDR1 is MNHEY and CDR2 is SVGEGT. V lost 6 bases, J lost 2 bases, and 17 bases lay in between. There are 17 residues in the CDR3.

Specimen: peripheral blood mononuclear cells (PBMCs), collected when the disease was refractory, from a patient treated with antithyroid drugs. The TCR originated in a female donor with Graves disease. The chain couples TRBV6-2 or TRBV6-3 to TRBJ2-6; no clear D gene. The CDR3 DNA reads TGTGCCAGCAGCCCCCTCCCCCTTGGCACTGGGGCCAACGTCCTGACTTTC. It translates to CASSPLPLGTGANVLTF.